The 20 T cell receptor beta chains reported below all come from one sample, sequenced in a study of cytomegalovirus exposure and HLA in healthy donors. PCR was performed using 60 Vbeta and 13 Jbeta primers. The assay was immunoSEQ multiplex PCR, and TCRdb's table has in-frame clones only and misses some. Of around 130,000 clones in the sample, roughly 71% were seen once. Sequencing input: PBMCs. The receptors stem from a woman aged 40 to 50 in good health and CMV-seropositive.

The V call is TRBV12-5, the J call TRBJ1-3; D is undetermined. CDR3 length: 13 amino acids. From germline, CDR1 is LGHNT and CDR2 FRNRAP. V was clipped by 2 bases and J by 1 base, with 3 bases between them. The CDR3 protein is CASGLTSGNTIYF. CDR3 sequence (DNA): TGTGCTAGTGGTTTGACATCTGGAAACACCATATATTTT.

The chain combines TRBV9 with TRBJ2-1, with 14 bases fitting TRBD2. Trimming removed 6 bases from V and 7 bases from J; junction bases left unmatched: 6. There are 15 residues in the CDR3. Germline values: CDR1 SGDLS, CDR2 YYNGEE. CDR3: CASTPGLAGVNEQFF. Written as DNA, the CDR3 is TGTGCCAGCACGCCGGGACTAGCGGGAGTTAATGAGCAGTTCTTC.

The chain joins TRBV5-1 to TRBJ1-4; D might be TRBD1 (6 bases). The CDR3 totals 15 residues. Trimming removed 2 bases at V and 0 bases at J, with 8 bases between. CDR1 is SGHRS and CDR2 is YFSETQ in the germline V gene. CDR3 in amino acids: CASSLGTTTNEKLFF. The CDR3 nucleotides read TGCGCCAGCAGCTTAGGGACAACAACTAATGAAAAACTGTTTTTT.

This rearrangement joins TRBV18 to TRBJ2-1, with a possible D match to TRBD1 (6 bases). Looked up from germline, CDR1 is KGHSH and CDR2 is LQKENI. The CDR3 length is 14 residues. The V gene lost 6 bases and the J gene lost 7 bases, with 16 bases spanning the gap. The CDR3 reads CASSHNTGSNEQFF. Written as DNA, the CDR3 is TGTGCCAGCTCCCACAATACAGGGTCGAATGAGCAGTTCTTC.

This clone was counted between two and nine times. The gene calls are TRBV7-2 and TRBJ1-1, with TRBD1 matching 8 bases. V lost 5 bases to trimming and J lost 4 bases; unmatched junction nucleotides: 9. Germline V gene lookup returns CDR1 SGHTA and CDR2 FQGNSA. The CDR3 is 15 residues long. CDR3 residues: CASSLRQGRITEAFF. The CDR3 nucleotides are TGTGCCAGCAGCCTAAGACAGGGGCGAATCACTGAAGCTTTCTTT.

The CDR3 DNA reads as TGTGCCAGCAGCTTGTCCGGGACAGGGAGCGGGGAGCTGTTTTTT. The encoded protein is CASSLSGTGSGELFF. The rearrangement uses TRBV7-7 and TRBJ2-2, with 9 nucleotides matching TRBD1. The CDR3 loop spans 15 amino acids. V lost 3 bases and J lost 7; bases outside the gene matches: 6. Germline values: CDR1 SSHAT, CDR2 FNYEAQ (reference sequence). The variable domain in full, with the rest retrieved from reference TRBV7-7 and TRBJ2-2, is GAGVSQSPRYKVTKRGQDVTLRCDPISSHATLYWYQQALGQGPEFLTYFNYEAQPDKSGLPSDRFSAERPEGSISTLTIQRTEQRDSAMYRCASSLSGTGSGELFFGEGSRLTVL.

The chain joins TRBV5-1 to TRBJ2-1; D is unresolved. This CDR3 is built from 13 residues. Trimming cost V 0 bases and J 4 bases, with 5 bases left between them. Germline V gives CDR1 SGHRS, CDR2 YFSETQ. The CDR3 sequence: CASSLDSYNEQFF. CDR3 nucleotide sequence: TGCGCCAGCAGCTTGGACAGTTACAATGAGCAGTTCTTC.

CDR3 coding DNA: TGCGCCAGCAGCCCTGAAGTCCCGGGTACGCAGTATTTT. Encoded protein: CASSPEVPGTQYF. The rearrangement joins TRBV4-3 to TRBJ2-3; D is ambiguous. Germline values: CDR1 LGHNA, CDR2 YSLEER. V shed 4 bases and J shed 8 bases, with 13 bases lying between them. This CDR3 spans 13 amino acids.

The CDR3 nucleotides are TGTGCCAGCAGTGAATTGGTAGCCGGGGAGCTGTTTTTT. Protein sequence: CASSELVAGELFF. The rearrangement uses TRBV2 and TRBJ2-2, with D uncertain. V gave up 2 bases and J gave up 6 bases, with 7 bases separating them. Germline CDR1 reads SNHLY; CDR2 reads FYNNEI. The CDR3 length is 13 residues.

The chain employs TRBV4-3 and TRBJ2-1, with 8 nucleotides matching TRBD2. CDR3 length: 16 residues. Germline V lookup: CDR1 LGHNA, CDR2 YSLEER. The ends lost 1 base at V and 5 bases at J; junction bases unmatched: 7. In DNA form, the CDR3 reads TGCGCCAGCAGCCAAGGGGCAGCGGGGGCTAACAATGAGCAGTTCTTC. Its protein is CASSQGAAGANNEQFF.

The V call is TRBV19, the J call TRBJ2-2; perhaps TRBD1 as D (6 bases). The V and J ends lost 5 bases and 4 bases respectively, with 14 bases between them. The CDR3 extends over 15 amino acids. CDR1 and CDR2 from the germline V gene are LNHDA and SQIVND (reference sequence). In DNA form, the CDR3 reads TGTGCCAGTAGTCCCCCCGGGACATTCACCGGGGAGCTGTTTTTT. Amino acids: CASSPPGTFTGELFF.

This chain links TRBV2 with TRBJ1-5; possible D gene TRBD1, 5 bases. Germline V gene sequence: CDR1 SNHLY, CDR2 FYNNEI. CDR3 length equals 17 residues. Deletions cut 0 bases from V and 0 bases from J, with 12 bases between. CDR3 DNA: TGTGCCAGCAGTGAAGCGCTGACAGCCATTAGCAATCAGCCCCAGCATTTT. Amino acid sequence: CASSEALTAISNQPQHF.

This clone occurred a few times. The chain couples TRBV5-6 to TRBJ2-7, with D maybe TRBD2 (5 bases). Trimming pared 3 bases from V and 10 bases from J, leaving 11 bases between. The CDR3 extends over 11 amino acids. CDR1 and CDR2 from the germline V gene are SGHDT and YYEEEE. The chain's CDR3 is CASSSEASQYF. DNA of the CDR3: TGTGCCAGCAGCTCGGAGGCGTCTCAGTACTTC.

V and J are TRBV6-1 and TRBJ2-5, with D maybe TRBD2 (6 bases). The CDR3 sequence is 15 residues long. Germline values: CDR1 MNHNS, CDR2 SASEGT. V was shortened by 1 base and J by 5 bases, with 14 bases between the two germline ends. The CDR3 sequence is CASSEGLGGRETQYF. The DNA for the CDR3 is TGTGCCAGCAGTGAAGGACTCGGAGGGCGGGAGACCCAGTACTTC.

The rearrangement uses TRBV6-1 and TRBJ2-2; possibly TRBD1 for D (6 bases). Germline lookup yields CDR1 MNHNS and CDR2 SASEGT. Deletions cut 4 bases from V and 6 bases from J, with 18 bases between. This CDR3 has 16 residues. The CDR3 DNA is TGTGCCAGCAGTGTTACAGGGCCTACCCCCCCCGGGGAGCTGTTTTTT. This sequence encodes CASSVTGPTPPGELFF.

The CDR3 loop reads CASSSEGAKYEQYF. The CDR3 DNA is TGTGCCAGCAGCTCCGAGGGGGCCAAATACGAGCAGTACTTC. This chain joins TRBV7-9 and TRBJ2-7; 7 nucleotides align to TRBD1. In germline, CDR1 is SEHNR, CDR2 FQNEAQ (reference sequence). The J segment lost 4 bases and the V segment lost 4 bases, leaving 7 bases of the junction unmatched. CDR3 length: 14 residues.

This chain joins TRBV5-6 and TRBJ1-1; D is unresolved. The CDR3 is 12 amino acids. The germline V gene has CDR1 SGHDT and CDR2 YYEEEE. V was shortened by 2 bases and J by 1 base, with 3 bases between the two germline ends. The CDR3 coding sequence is TGTGCCAGCAGCTTCCAGAACACTGAAGCTTTCTTT. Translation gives CASSFQNTEAFF.

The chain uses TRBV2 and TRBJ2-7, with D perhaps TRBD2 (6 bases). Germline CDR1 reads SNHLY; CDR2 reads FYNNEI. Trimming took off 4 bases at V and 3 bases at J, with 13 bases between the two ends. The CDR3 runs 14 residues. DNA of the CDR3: TGTGCCAGCAGTGCGGGACTGCTGAACTACGAGCAGTACTTC. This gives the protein CASSAGLLNYEQYF.

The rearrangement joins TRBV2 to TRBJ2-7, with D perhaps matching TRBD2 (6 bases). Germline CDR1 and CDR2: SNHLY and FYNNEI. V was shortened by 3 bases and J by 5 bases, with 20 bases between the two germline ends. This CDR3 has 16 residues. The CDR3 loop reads CASSEGGTGELHEQYF. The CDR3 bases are TGTGCCAGCAGTGAGGGCGGAACGGGGGAGCTCCACGAGCAGTACTTC. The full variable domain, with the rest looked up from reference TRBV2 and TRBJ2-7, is EPEVTQTPSHQVTQMGQEVILRCVPISNHLYFYWYRQILGQKVEFLVSFYNNEISEKSEIFDDQFSVERPDGSNFTLKIRSTKLEDSAMYFCASSEGGTGELHEQYFGPGTRLTVT.

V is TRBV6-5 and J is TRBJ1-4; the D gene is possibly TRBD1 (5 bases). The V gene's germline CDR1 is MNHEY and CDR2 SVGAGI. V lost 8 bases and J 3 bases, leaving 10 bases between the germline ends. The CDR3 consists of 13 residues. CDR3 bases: TGTGCCAGCGGGTGGGGGGCTAATGAAAAACTGTTTTTT. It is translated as CASGWGANEKLFF.